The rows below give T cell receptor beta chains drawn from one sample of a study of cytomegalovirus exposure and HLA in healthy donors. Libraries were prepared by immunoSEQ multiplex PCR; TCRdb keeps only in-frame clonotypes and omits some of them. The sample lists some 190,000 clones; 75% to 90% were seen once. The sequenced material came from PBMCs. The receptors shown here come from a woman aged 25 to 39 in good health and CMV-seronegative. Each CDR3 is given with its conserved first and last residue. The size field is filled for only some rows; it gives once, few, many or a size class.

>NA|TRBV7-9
CASSLGSGGWAEAFF
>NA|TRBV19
CASTFSGNTEAFF
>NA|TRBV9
CASSVLGDRNTEAFF
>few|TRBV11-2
CASSLAHSGGNTEAFF
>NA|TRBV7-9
CASSLLSSGRETQYF
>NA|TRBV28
CASSLGRIISGANVLTF
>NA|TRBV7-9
CASNDFNQETQYF
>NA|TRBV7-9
CASSQTSSGSPENTDTQYF
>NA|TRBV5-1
CASSLGQGFGETQYF
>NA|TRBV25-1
CASSHRQGPWTEAFF